This entry concerns a single TCR beta chain. There are a few counts of this clonotype. The antigen it binds to is not known. No base quality information exists; no much larger clone differs at one position. This sample was included in a study of identical twins (dated by TCRdb to 2016 to 2017). Study-level background: The study deep-sequenced TCR alpha and beta repertoires from monozygotic twins, unrelated adults of various ages and cord blood to test whether fetal clonotypes persist. To rule out contamination, replicate twin experiments were performed at different times with different library preparation protocols. Study-wide conclusions, independent of this receptor: In monozygotic twins, out-of-frame TCR alpha sharing was systematically underestimated by recombination models, although the models agreed with sharing between unrelated individuals. Because the same donors could not be followed over many years, conclusions were based on cross-sectional statistical analysis. Out-of-frame TCR alpha sequences shared between twins showed an excess of low generation-probability sequences compared with coincidental sharing between unrelated individuals. Abundant cord blood beta clonotypes carried fewer insertions; young adult naive repertoires showed a weaker similar trend, while memory repertoires showed none. Invariant T cells such as MAIT and iNKT could partly confound zero-insertion analyses, although diverse VJ usage argued against such confounding for most clonotypes. A weaker excess of twin sharing was found in beta out-of-frame sequences because the signal-to-noise ratio was lowered by fewer shared sequences.

The protocol used for the library was 5' RACE. The sequencer was an Illumina HiSeq 2000. Template switching introduced a universal primer binding site; the final cDNA contained a unique molecular identifier, enabling accurate counting of TCR cDNA molecules. First-strand cDNA for TCR alpha and beta chains was synthesized from specific primers in the conserved constant-segment region. Each cDNA library was double barcoded, with a SMART-Mk sample barcode plus Illumina barcodes, to control for contamination. TruSeq adapter sequences and Illumina sample barcodes were added in two successive PCR steps. The TCR alpha and beta cDNA libraries were sequenced on the Illumina HiSeq platform using custom primers. As for the authors' bioinformatics: Unique molecular identifiers were extracted from raw reads with MiGEC, and CDR3 positions were determined with MiXCR. For each individual, recombination models were inferred using an EM algorithm with the repgenHMM and IGoR tools. The tcR package in R was used for shared clonotype analysis, with sharing normalized by the product of cloneset sizes. To study raw recombination without the effects of thymic and clonal selection, out-of-frame nonproductive sequences were analyzed. The public sequencing data were trimmed at Q25 with fastp and processed into clonotypes with MiXCR by TCRdb, which kept only in-frame beta chains. A single entry per CDR3 protein holds the most common genes and DNA from its merged rows. The V and J calls here are based on TCRdb, not the publication. The sample table lists more than 1.5 million distinct CDR3 sequences, about 31% of them with a count of one. The biggest ten clones account for about 0.27% of the sample.

Every donor in the study was a healthy Caucasian. Cut back by 3 bases and 5 bases, the V and J ends lie 25 bases apart. The CDR3 sequence holds 18 residues, the cysteine and phenylalanine included. Only the CDR3 DNA is retained, 54 bases long and in frame from the first base. This TCR was recovered from a newborn girl in good health. The chain is assembled from TRBV12-3 or TRBV12-4 and TRBJ2-5; the D gene is not confidently resolved. The specimen sequenced was cord blood. The CDR3 in this case is CASSLNWLLAMANETQYF. The nucleotides are TGTGCCAGCAGTTTGAACTGGCTGCTGGCGATGGCTAACGAGACCCAGTACTTC.